The present entry profiles one TCR beta chain with its context. The data derive from a study of blood T cell repertoires in COVID-19. On the study more broadly: COVID-19 samples, acute and convalescent, were from the United States, Italy and Spain. The analysed material was cDNA or gDNA that came from T cells, B-cell-depleted T cells, or PBMCs.

Per the original methods: It was from reference gene primer amplification that nucleated cell counts were estimated. Assay: immunoSEQ multiplex PCR; the TCRdb copy retains only in-frame clones and omits some. That table is the source of V, J and clone size, and D and trimming were worked out from the DNA. The sample has roughly 14,000 clones, approximately 82% seen once; the top ten hold around 26%. Looked up from germline, CDR1 is MNHEY and CDR2 is SMNVEV (reference sequence). V dropped 3 bases and J dropped 4; count of bases not matched to a gene: 6. The CDR3 loop spans 15 amino acids. This clonotype was obtained from a woman in her 50s with active or convalescent COVID-19. Sequenced input: peripheral blood. The gene calls are TRBV27 and TRBJ2-7; 10 nucleotides match TRBD1. The CDR3 is CASSFKLDRGYEQYF. DNA for the CDR3: TGTGCCAGCAGTTTTAAGCTGGACAGGGGGTACGAGCAGTACTTC.